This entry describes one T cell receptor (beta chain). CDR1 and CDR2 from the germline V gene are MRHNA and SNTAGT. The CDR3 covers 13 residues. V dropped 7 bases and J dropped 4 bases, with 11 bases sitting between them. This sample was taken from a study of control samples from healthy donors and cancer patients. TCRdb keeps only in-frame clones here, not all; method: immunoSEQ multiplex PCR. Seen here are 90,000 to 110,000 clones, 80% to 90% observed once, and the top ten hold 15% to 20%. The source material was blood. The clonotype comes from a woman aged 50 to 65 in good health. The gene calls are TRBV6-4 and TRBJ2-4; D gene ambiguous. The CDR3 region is CASIDGIKNIQYF. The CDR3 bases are TGTGCCAGCATCGATGGGATAAAAAACATTCAGTACTTC.